This entry is about one T cell receptor beta chain. These data belong to a study of blood T cell repertoires in COVID-19. Here immunoSEQ multiplex PCR was the method, and the copy in TCRdb shows in-frame clones only, minus some. This sample has 250,000 to 300,000 clones, with approximately 90% found just once. The sequencing input was peripheral blood. This sequence was found in a woman under 40 with COVID-19, enrolled during active disease.

This CDR3 is CATRAPGYPEAFF. DNA for the CDR3: TGTGCCACCAGGGCTCCAGGGTACCCTGAAGCTTTCTTT. V is TRBV15 and J is TRBJ1-1; D perhaps matches TRBD1 (5 bases). CDR3 length: 13 residues. The ends were cut back, 6 bases at V and 6 bases at J, with 14 bases in the middle. Germline values: CDR1 LNHNV, CDR2 YYDKDF (reference sequence).